These 15 T cell receptor beta chains were all obtained from the same sample, sequenced in a study of cytomegalovirus exposure and HLA in healthy donors. PCR primers comprised 60 Vbeta and 13 Jbeta primers. TCRdb's copy holds only in-frame clones and misses some; the assay was immunoSEQ multiplex PCR. Of tens of thousands of clones detected, over 70% appear once; the ten largest clones hold 1% to 1.5%. The sequenced material came from PBMCs. The receptors were gathered from a girl aged 2 to 10 in good health and CMV-seropositive.

The chain employs TRBV5-6 and TRBJ2-7, with TRBD2 identical over 8 bases. Germline V gene lookup returns CDR1 SGHDT and CDR2 YYEEEE. This CDR3 region has 15 residues. V lost 0 bases, J lost 5 bases, and 7 bases stayed unmatched. CDR3 loop: CASSLGLAQGNEQYF. The CDR3, as DNA: TGTGCCAGCAGCTTGGGACTAGCGCAAGGGAACGAGCAGTACTTC.

The chain joins TRBV6-1 to TRBJ2-1; 13 bases agree with TRBD2. CDR3 length: 16 amino acids. V trimming: 4 bases; J trimming: 8 bases; junction bases outside the gene matches: 8. In germline, CDR1 is MNHNS, CDR2 SASEGT. The CDR3 loop is CASSARTSGSRDEQFF. The CDR3 DNA reads TGTGCCAGCAGTGCACGGACTAGCGGGAGCAGGGATGAGCAGTTCTTC.

The chain has TRBV30 and TRBJ2-4, with D possibly matching TRBD2 (5 bases). The CDR3 is 15 residues long. V was pared by 3 bases and J by 4 bases, with 16 bases between. In germline, CDR1 is GTSNPN, CDR2 SVGIG (reference sequence). The CDR3 sequence is CAWRETGYVKNIQYF. The CDR3 DNA sequence: TGTGCCTGGAGGGAAACGGGATACGTAAAAAACATTCAGTACTTC. The variable domain in full, with the rest retrieved from reference TRBV30 and TRBJ2-4, is SQTIHQWPATLVQPVGSPLSLECTVEGTSNPNLYWYRQAAGRGLQLLFYSVGIGQISSEVPQNLSASRPQDRQFILSSKKLLLSDSGFYLCAWRETGYVKNIQYFGAGTRLSVL.

The genes are TRBV5-5 and TRBJ2-7; no definite D call. Germline V CDR1 and CDR2: SGHKS, YYEKEE (reference sequence). This CDR3 has 12 residues. Deletions cut 2 bases from V and 6 bases from J, with 9 bases between. CDR3 region: CASSFEPGEQYF. For the CDR3, the DNA is TGTGCCAGCAGCTTTGAGCCGGGCGAGCAGTACTTC.

This clone was seen a single time. This chain links TRBV7-2 with TRBJ2-3; 7 bases align to TRBD2. Trimming removed 7 bases from V and 5 bases from J; junction bases left unmatched: 15. The length of the CDR3 is 16 residues. Germline V gene lookup returns CDR1 SGHTA and CDR2 FQGNSA. The CDR3 bases are TGTGCCAGCAAAACCCCCTTGGCAGGGAGGGAAGATACGCAGTATTTT. Encoded protein: CASKTPLAGREDTQYF.

This chain connects TRBV7-9 to TRBJ2-4; 9 bases match TRBD2. The CDR3 contains 15 residues. Trimming at V came to 3 bases and at J to 4 bases, leaving 4 bases not matched to a gene. The germline gives CDR1 SEHNR, CDR2 FQNEAQ (reference sequence). CDR3 sequence reads: CASSFFAGGKNIQYF. The DNA of the CDR3 is TGTGCCAGCAGCTTTTTTGCGGGAGGGAAAAACATTCAGTACTTC.

This chain connects TRBV6-1 to TRBJ2-7; D gene ambiguous. Trimming removed 7 bases at V and 1 base at J, with 11 bases between. Per germline, CDR1 MNHNS and CDR2 SASEGT. The CDR3 is 13 residues long. The CDR3 coding sequence is TGTGCCAGCACCCATACGGGTTCCTACGAGCAGTACTTC. It specifies CASTHTGSYEQYF.

The chain has TRBV7-9 and TRBJ2-1; D is possibly TRBD2 (5 bases). CDR3 length: 13 amino acids. Germline CDR1 is SEHNR and CDR2 is FQNEAQ (reference sequence). V gave up 11 bases and J gave up 9 bases, with 20 bases separating them. The CDR3 sequence is CASGELQRVEQFF. CDR3 sequence (DNA): TGTGCCTCCGGCGAGCTGCAGAGGGTTGAGCAGTTCTTC.

V usage is TRBV7-9 and J usage is TRBJ2-5; D unresolved. The DNA end is more similar to TRBJ2-7, so the J call may be wrong. The V gene's germline CDR1 is SEHNR and CDR2 FQNEAQ (reference sequence). This CDR3 comprises 12 residues. CDR3 loop: CASSLSTYEQYF. The CDR3 nucleotides read TGTGCCAGCAGCTTATCAACCTACGAGCAGTACTTC.

The CDR3 nucleotides read TGTGCCTGGAGTTCACTCGGGACAGCAATAGGGAAGACCCAGTACTTC. Amino acid sequence: CAWSSLGTAIGKTQYF. This chain connects TRBV30 to TRBJ2-5, with 7 bases identical to TRBD1. The CDR3 has 16 residues. After removal of 2 bases from V and 6 bases from J, the junction contained 15 bases not matched to a gene. Germline assignment: CDR1 GTSNPN and CDR2 SVGIG (reference sequence). Full variable domain (outside the CDR3, taken from reference TRBV30 and TRBJ2-5): SQTIHQWPATLVQPVGSPLSLECTVEGTSNPNLYWYRQAAGRGLQLLFYSVGIGQISSEVPQNLSASRPQDRQFILSSKKLLLSDSGFYLCAWSSLGTAIGKTQYFGPGTRLLVL.

CDR3 in amino acids: CASTPGRGNEAFF. CDR3 sequence (DNA): TGTGCCAGCACCCCCGGGCGGGGAAATGAAGCTTTCTTT. The V gene is TRBV6-6, the J gene TRBJ1-1; no clear D gene. The V gene lost 7 bases and the J gene lost 7 bases, with 16 bases spanning the gap. The CDR3 runs 13 residues. CDR1 is MNHNY, CDR2 SVGAGI, per germline (reference sequence).

This clone was observed a few times. V and J are TRBV9 and TRBJ1-5; 9 nucleotides match TRBD1. This CDR3 comprises 14 residues. V gave up 2 bases and J gave up 6 bases; unmatched junction bases: 3. The germline gives CDR1 SGDLS, CDR2 YYNGEE. CDR3 residues: CASSVGTGSQPQHF. CDR3 coding DNA: TGTGCCAGCAGCGTCGGGACAGGGAGTCAGCCCCAGCATTTT.

The V call is TRBV7-2, the J call TRBJ2-5; 7 bases map to TRBD2. The CDR3 has 14 residues. The ends lost 3 bases at V and 5 bases at J; junction bases unmatched: 6. From germline, CDR1 is SGHTA and CDR2 FQGNSA. The CDR3 DNA sequence: TGTGCCAGCAGCTTGGGACTACCGTCGGAGACCCAGTACTTC. It specifies CASSLGLPSETQYF.

J is TRBJ1-2 and V is TRBV27; D gene uncertain. Deletions cut 5 bases from V and 3 bases from J, with 19 bases between. The CDR3 sequence is 16 residues long. CDR1 is MNHEY and CDR2 is SMNVEV in the germline V gene (reference sequence). This CDR3 is CASSGGARSTYYGYTF. CDR3 nucleotide sequence: TGTGCCAGCAGTGGAGGTGCGCGGTCAACCTACTATGGCTACACCTTC.

J is TRBJ2-5 and V is TRBV18, with D perhaps matching TRBD2 (5 bases). Trimming pared 3 bases from V and 6 bases from J, leaving 17 bases between. Germline CDR1 reads KGHSH; CDR2 reads LQKENI. This CDR3 contains 15 residues. CDR3 sequence: CASSPPTDPGKTQYF. Written as DNA, the CDR3 is TGTGCCAGCTCACCTCCTACCGATCCGGGGAAGACCCAGTACTTC.